This passage covers 27 T cell receptor beta chains from one sample sequenced in a study of cytomegalovirus exposure and HLA in healthy donors. This PCR relied on a set of 60 Vbeta primers and 13 Jbeta primers. Repertoires were generated with immunoSEQ multiplex PCR, while TCRdb's copy carries only in-frame clones and drops some. This sample carries 170,000 or so clones, 75% to 80% of them seen once, and the ten largest clones take approximately 3.1%. What was sequenced was PBMCs. The receptors here all came from a woman between 40 and 50 years old in good health and CMV-seronegative.

The genes are TRBV27 and TRBJ2-1; 14 nucleotides line up with TRBD2. The junction had 2 bases not matched to a gene; V was cut back by 4 bases and J by 6 bases. Looked up from germline, CDR1 is MNHEY and CDR2 is SMNVEV (reference sequence). This CDR3 spans 15 amino acids. The CDR3 coding sequence is TGTGCCAGCAGTTCCGGGACTAGCGGGGGCAATGAGCAGTTCTTC. Translation: CASSSGTSGGNEQFF.

The rearrangement joins TRBV6-4 to TRBJ1-1; D remains ambiguous. The CDR3 contains 15 residues. Looked up from germline, CDR1 is MRHNA and CDR2 is SNTAGT. V was trimmed by 4 bases and J by 2 bases, leaving 14 bases between them. The CDR3 here is CASSVSTVSNTEAFF. In nucleotides, the CDR3 is TGTGCCAGCAGTGTTTCTACGGTGAGTAACACTGAAGCTTTCTTT.

This chain joins TRBV1 and TRBJ2-4; the DNA was not used to check the table's D call, TRBD2. TRBV1 is flagged as a pseudogene. The CDR3 has 21 residues. CDR3 in DNA: TGCACCAGCAGCCAAGAACCCAAGCCGGGACTAGCGGGGGACGCCAAAAACATTCAGTACTTC. Its translation is CTSSQEPKPGLAGDAKNIQYF.

This clone was found a few times. As DNA, the CDR3 is TGCGCCAGCAGCGGATCAGGGTCGAACTATGGCTACACCTTC. It codes for CASSGSGSNYGYTF. This chain links TRBV5-1 with TRBJ1-2, with TRBD1 as a possible D gene (5 bases). The germline V and J ends were trimmed by 4 bases and 2 bases, with 12 bases remaining between them. The CDR3 is 14 residues long. From germline, CDR1 is SGHRS and CDR2 YFSETQ.

The chain recombines TRBV25-1 with TRBJ2-7; maybe TRBD1 (6 bases). The CDR3 totals 12 residues. The V gene lost 8 bases and the J gene lost 3 bases, with 11 bases spanning the gap. The germline CDR1 and CDR2 sequences are MGHDK and SYGVNS. This CDR3 reads CASGGRYYEQYF. DNA of the CDR3: TGTGCCAGCGGGGGCAGATACTACGAGCAGTACTTC.

The chain joins TRBV5-6 to TRBJ1-2; TRBD1 matches 7 bases. Germline CDR1 reads SGHDT; CDR2 reads YYEEEE. The CDR3 length is 17 residues. V lost 6 bases and J lost 1; bases outside the gene matches: 15. CDR3: CASTWGPTGVGNYGYTF. In DNA, the CDR3 is TGTGCCAGCACCTGGGGTCCCACAGGGGTTGGTAACTATGGCTACACCTTC.

The chain carries TRBV11-1 and TRBJ2-2, with 11 bases that match TRBD1. The junction had 1 base not matched to a gene; V was cut back by 4 bases and J by 3 bases. The germline gives CDR1 SGHAT, CDR2 FQDESV (reference sequence). The CDR3 consists of 15 residues. The CDR3 loop is CASSSGQGDTGELFF. Here the CDR3 DNA reads TGTGCCAGCAGCTCGGGACAGGGGGACACCGGGGAGCTGTTTTTT.

The V and J genes are TRBV10-2 and TRBJ2-7; the match to TRBD2 covers 7 bases. The V segment lost 4 bases and the J segment 1 base; nucleotides outside the gene matches: 7. This CDR3 is built from 15 residues. The germline CDR1 and CDR2 sequences are WSHSY and SAAADI. The CDR3 loop is CASSGGGTGSYEQYF. In nucleotides, the CDR3 is TGCGCCAGCAGTGGGGGGGGTACCGGGTCCTACGAGCAGTACTTC.

The chain is built from TRBV6-5 and TRBJ2-5; D is perhaps TRBD2 (6 bases). The CDR3 sequence is 13 residues long. Trimming took 8 bases from V and 4 from J, leaving 14 bases between them. CDR1 MNHEY and CDR2 SVGAGI come from the germline V gene. The CDR3 nucleotides read TGTGCCAGCGGTGAACACGGGGGAGAGACCCAGTACTTC. It encodes CASGEHGGETQYF.

The CDR3 DNA reads as TGTGCCAGCAGTGATACAGGAAATTCACCCCTCCACTTT. As protein: CASSDTGNSPLHF. This rearrangement joins TRBV2 to TRBJ1-6; TRBD1 is a possible D gene (5 bases). The length of the CDR3 is 13 residues. Trimming shortened V by 3 bases and J by 7 bases, and 7 bases separated the two germline ends. Germline assignment: CDR1 SNHLY and CDR2 FYNNEI.

The rearrangement uses TRBV27 and TRBJ2-7, with 9 bases lining up with TRBD2. The germline V gene has CDR1 MNHEY and CDR2 SMNVEV (reference sequence). The CDR3 consists of 15 residues. The V and J ends lost 1 base and 7 bases, in that order; junction bases with no gene match: 8. The CDR3 here is CASSLWRGGPEEQYF. CDR3 DNA sequence: TGTGCCAGCAGTTTATGGCGGGGGGGCCCTGAAGAGCAGTACTTC.

The chain joins TRBV5-1 to TRBJ1-2; 9 nucleotides match TRBD1. CDR3 size: 16 residues. Germline CDR1 is SGHRS and CDR2 is YFSETQ. V was pared by 4 bases and J by 7 bases, with 14 bases of the junction left unmatched. The DNA of the CDR3 is TGCGCCAGCAGCGTAACCGGGACAGGGACTCGTCGTGGCTACACCTTC. Amino acid sequence: CASSVTGTGTRRGYTF. Looking up the rest from reference TRBV5-1 and TRBJ1-2 gives the full variable domain: KAGVTQTPRYLIKTRGQQVTLSCSPISGHRSVSWYQQTPGQGLQFLFEYFSETQRNKGNFPGRFSGRQFSNSRSEMNVSTLELGDSALYLCASSVTGTGTRRGYTFGSGTRLTVV.

The table lists this clone with a few counts. The rearrangement links TRBV2 to TRBJ1-5; the match to TRBD1 covers 8 bases. Germline CDR1 SNHLY, CDR2 FYNNEI. This CDR3 is built from 15 residues. V dropped 5 bases and J dropped 7; count of bases not matched to a gene: 10. DNA of the CDR3: TGTGCCAGCAGTCCCCGACAGGGGCCGGGGCAGCCCCAGCATTTT. Encoded protein: CASSPRQGPGQPQHF.

V gene TRBV28 combines with J gene TRBJ1-1; 9 positions match TRBD1. With V trimmed by 8 bases and J by 6 bases, 4 bases remained unmatched. The germline CDR1 and CDR2 sequences are MDHEN and SYDVKM. This CDR3 contains 12 residues. CDR3 loop: CASRTGGSEAFF. CDR3 in DNA: TGTGCCAGCCGAACAGGGGGCTCTGAAGCTTTCTTT. Full variable domain (outside the CDR3, taken from reference TRBV28 and TRBJ1-1): DVKVTQSSRYLVKRTGEKVFLECVQDMDHENMFWYRQDPGLGLRLIYFSYDVKMKEKGDIPEGYSVSREKKERFSLILESASTNQTSMYLCASRTGGSEAFFGQGTRLTVV.

The chain combines TRBV5-5 with TRBJ1-4; 7 positions match TRBD1. CDR3 length: 16 amino acids. The germline CDR1 and CDR2 sequences are SGHKS and YYEKEE (reference sequence). V trimming: 4 bases; J trimming: 0 bases; junction bases outside the gene matches: 6. The CDR3 DNA follows: TGTGCCAGCAGCGGTAAAGGGGGCGCAACTAATGAAAAACTGTTTTTT. Translating gives CASSGKGGATNEKLFF.

The V gene is TRBV19, the J gene TRBJ1-5, with D perhaps matching TRBD1 (5 bases). CDR1 and CDR2 from the germline V gene are LNHDA and SQIVND (reference sequence). The CDR3 length is 15 residues. V shed 3 bases and J shed 2 bases, with 11 bases lying between them. CDR3 region: CASSMGRAGNQPQHF. The CDR3 DNA reads TGTGCCAGTAGTATGGGCAGGGCGGGCAATCAGCCCCAGCATTTT.

The V and J genes are TRBV5-1 and TRBJ2-2; TRBD1 might be the D (6 bases). Trimming left V 4 bases short and J 2 bases short, with 12 bases between. From germline, CDR1 is SGHRS and CDR2 YFSETQ. The CDR3 is 15 amino acids. The DNA of the CDR3 is TGCGCCAGCAGCGTAACAGGGAGTAACACCGGGGAGCTGTTTTTT. This codes for CASSVTGSNTGELFF.

V gene TRBV7-9 combines with J gene TRBJ2-3, with a weak D call TRBD1 (6 bases). CDR3 length: 16 residues. V was pared by 5 bases and J by 3 bases, with 18 bases between. Germline V CDR1 and CDR2: SEHNR, FQNEAQ (reference sequence). CDR3: CASSLFAGQPTDTQYF. CDR3 bases: TGTGCCAGCAGCCTATTCGCCGGACAGCCGACAGATACGCAGTATTTT.

The chain employs TRBV6-5 and TRBJ1-2; D not resolved. This CDR3 spans 14 amino acids. Trimming took off 5 bases at V and 8 bases at J, with 18 bases between the two ends. Germline V gene data show CDR1 as MNHEY and CDR2 as SVGAGI. The CDR3 is CASSLQTVDSGYTF. The DNA for the CDR3 is TGTGCCAGCAGTCTTCAGACGGTAGACTCCGGCTACACCTTC.

This clone was found a few times. The V gene is TRBV15, the J gene TRBJ1-5; D is undetermined. This CDR3 is built from 18 residues. The V gene's germline CDR1 is LNHNV and CDR2 YYDKDF (reference sequence). Deletions cut 5 bases from V and 0 bases from J, with 20 bases between. CDR3: CATSPTPAFRISNQPQHF. The DNA of the CDR3 is TGTGCCACCAGCCCTACGCCGGCCTTCAGGATTAGCAATCAGCCCCAGCATTTT.

This chain joins TRBV7-9 and TRBJ1-2, with TRBD1 matching 12 bases. The CDR3 spans 15 residues. Germline V CDR1 and CDR2: SEHNR, FQNEAQ (reference sequence). The V segment lost 4 bases and the J segment 4 bases; nucleotides outside the gene matches: 4. The CDR3 sequence: CASSSGTGGGYGYTF. Here the CDR3 DNA reads TGTGCCAGCAGCTCCGGGACAGGGGGCGGCTATGGCTACACCTTC. The full variable domain, completed using reference TRBV7-9 and TRBJ1-2, is DTGVSQNPRHKITKRGQNVTFRCDPISEHNRLYWYRQTLGQGPEFLTYFQNEAQLEKSRLLSDRFSAERPKGSFSTLEIQRTEQGDSAMYLCASSSGTGGGYGYTFGSGTRLTVV.

This clone was found a few times. This rearrangement joins TRBV28 to TRBJ1-2, with D possibly being TRBD1 (6 bases). This CDR3 region has 15 residues. Germline lookup yields CDR1 MDHEN and CDR2 SYDVKM. V lost 5 bases, J lost 8 bases, and 21 bases lay in between. The CDR3 DNA follows: TGTGCCAGCAGTGGGACCGAGGGGGTTAGAGGCGGCTACACCTTC. It is translated as CASSGTEGVRGGYTF.

The J gene is TRBJ2-7, the V gene TRBV11-3, with a possible D match to TRBD1 (5 bases). V was trimmed by 1 base and J by 6 bases, leaving 13 bases between them. Germline assignment: CDR1 SGHNT and CDR2 YENEEA. This CDR3 is built from 14 residues. The CDR3 sequence is CASSLGQSSSEQYF. In DNA form, the CDR3 reads TGTGCCAGCAGCTTAGGACAGTCCTCTTCCGAGCAGTACTTC.

The V call is TRBV19, the J call TRBJ2-7; 9 bases map to TRBD1. J was trimmed by 2 bases and V by 5 bases; bases with no gene match: 4. Germline CDR1 LNHDA, CDR2 SQIVND (reference sequence). The CDR3 runs to 14 residues. CDR3 nucleotides: TGTGCCAGTAGTTGGGGGACAGGGACCTACGAGCAGTACTTC. It specifies CASSWGTGTYEQYF.

This clone showed up just a few times. The chain combines TRBV7-9 with TRBJ1-2, with 12 bases identical to TRBD1. Germline-derived CDR1 and CDR2 are SEHNR and FQNEAQ (reference sequence). The CDR3 sequence is 19 residues long. With V trimmed by 4 bases and J by 7 bases, 19 bases remained unmatched. The CDR3 DNA reads TGTGCCAGCAGCTCACGACCGGGACAGGGGGCCATCTCTTCCTCTGGCTACACCTTC. It specifies CASSSRPGQGAISSSGYTF.

This chain uses TRBV19 with TRBJ1-1; 9 positions match TRBD1. The CDR3 loop spans 17 amino acids. The junction had 15 bases not matched to a gene; V was cut back by 0 bases and J by 10 bases. CDR1 is LNHDA, CDR2 SQIVND, per germline (reference sequence). CDR3 sequence: CASSIDPSDLQTGGAFF. Here the CDR3 DNA reads TGTGCCAGTAGTATAGATCCCTCTGATCTCCAGACAGGGGGAGCTTTCTTT.

This chain connects TRBV11-2 to TRBJ1-2; D may be TRBD1 (5 bases). The V end lost 5 bases, the J end lost 0 bases, and 16 bases lay between the germline ends. The CDR3 is 16 residues long. CDR1 is SGHAT, CDR2 FQNNGV, per germline. CDR3 region: CASSPMGGTTNYGYTF. The CDR3, as DNA: TGTGCCAGCAGCCCTATGGGGGGGACCACTAACTATGGCTACACCTTC.